What follows are 10 T cell receptor beta chains derived from one specimen sequenced in a study of T cells in Graves' hyperthyroidism and ophthalmopathy. TCR beta CDR3 region amplification was performed from RNA transcripts. TCR CDR3 underwent first-round RT-PCR with the HTBI primer set. In TCRdb, the multiplex PCR reads were re-called with MiXCR into one record per CDR3 protein. This table has 600,000 or so distinct CDR3 sequences, approximately 14% appearing once. The specimen was blood. These receptors were obtained from a woman in her late teens or twenties with Graves' ophthalmopathy.

Many counts were recorded for this clonotype. The chain recombines TRBV20-1 with TRBJ1-6, with a possible D match to TRBD1 (5 bases). Deletions cut 2 bases from V and 4 bases from J, with 15 bases between. Germline V gene lookup returns CDR1 DFQATT and CDR2 SNEGSKA (reference sequence). This CDR3 region has 16 residues. The CDR3 DNA is TGCAGTGCTAGATTCACGGGGGTTGAATATAATTCACCCCTCCACTTT. Residues: CSARFTGVEYNSPLHF.

This clonotype turned up a few times. The V gene is TRBV30, the J gene TRBJ2-5, with 10 bases matching TRBD2. CDR3 length: 15 residues. V shed 0 bases and J 5 bases; nucleotides not matched to a gene: 6. CDR1 and CDR2 (germline): GTSNPN, SVGIG (reference sequence). In DNA, the CDR3 is TGTGCCTGGAGTGTAACTAGCGGGATAGGGGAGACCCAGTACTTC. As protein: CAWSVTSGIGETQYF.

This clonotype was picked up many times. The chain links TRBV6-1 to TRBJ2-3; possibly TRBD2 for D (5 bases). V was pared by 8 bases and J by 2 bases, with 14 bases between. CDR1 is MNHNS and CDR2 is SASEGT in the germline V gene. This CDR3 spans 14 amino acids. The CDR3 protein is CASLTSLNTDTQYF. For the CDR3, the DNA is TGTGCCAGCCTAACTAGTCTAAACACAGATACGCAGTATTTT.

This clonotype showed up just a few times. DNA for the CDR3: TGTGCCAGCCGCCTGCGGGGACAGGGGTATAATTCACCCCTCCACTTT. As protein: CASRLRGQGYNSPLHF. The gene calls are TRBV27 and TRBJ1-6, with 10 bases identical to TRBD1. The V gene end was trimmed by 8 bases and the J gene end by 4 bases; junction bases not matched to a gene: 8. Per germline, CDR1 MNHEY and CDR2 SMNVEV (reference sequence). CDR3 size: 16 residues.

V is TRBV19 and J is TRBJ2-1; possibly TRBD1 for D (6 bases). Per the germline V gene, CDR1 is LNHDA and CDR2 is SQIVND (reference sequence). There are 15 residues in the CDR3. Between the trimmed V and J ends, which lost 4 bases and 1 base, there was a span of 11 bases. CDR3 nucleotide sequence: TGTGCCAGTAGTAACGGACAGCTATCCTACAATGAGCAGTTCTTC. This translates into CASSNGQLSYNEQFF. Supplemented by reference TRBV19 and TRBJ2-1, the full variable domain reads DGGITQSPKYLFRKEGQNVTLSCEQNLNHDAMYWYRQDPGQGLRLIYYSQIVNDFQKGDIAEGYSVSREKKESFPLTVTSAQKNPTAFYLCASSNGQLSYNEQFFGPGTRLTVL.

This clonotype was picked up a small number of times. V and J are TRBV9 and TRBJ1-6, with D tentatively TRBD1 (6 bases). The V end lost 0 bases, the J end lost 5 bases, and 15 bases lay between the germline ends. CDR3 size: 17 residues. The germline V gene has CDR1 SGDLS and CDR2 YYNGEE. CDR3 nucleotides: TGTGCCAGCAGCGTAGAAACGAAGGGGGGCCATAATTCACCCCTCCACTTT. It translates to CASSVETKGGHNSPLHF.

Ten or more counts support this clonotype. The gene calls are TRBV28 and TRBJ1-6; D is perhaps TRBD1 (5 bases). Looked up from germline, CDR1 is MDHEN and CDR2 is SYDVKM. V lost 7 bases and J lost 10, with 14 bases in between. This CDR3 has 13 residues. The DNA of the CDR3 is TGTGCCAGCAACGGGCAGGGAGGGTCACCCCTCCACTTT. As protein: CASNGQGGSPLHF.

The sample holds a few counts of this clonotype. This chain uses TRBV20-1 with TRBJ2-7; TRBD2 matches at 7 bases. In germline, CDR1 is DFQATT, CDR2 SNEGSKA (reference sequence). V lost 3 bases and J lost 0; bases outside the gene matches: 5. The CDR3 is 14 amino acids. The CDR3 bases are TGCAGTGCTAGGCTAGCGGCGAGCTCCTACGAGCAGTACTTC. It codes for CSARLAASSYEQYF.

This clonotype was picked up many times. The rearrangement links TRBV3-1 to TRBJ1-4; D remains unclear. This CDR3 is 16 amino acids long. From germline, CDR1 is LGHDT and CDR2 YNNKEL (reference sequence). Trimming removed 1 base from V and 3 bases from J, with 12 bases in between. CDR3 region: CASSQGPRGANEKLFF. The DNA for the CDR3 is TGTGCCAGCAGCCAAGGCCCCCGGGGTGCTAATGAAAAACTGTTTTTT.

This clonotype has more than one count but fewer than ten. This may be a read error: a much more frequent sequence differs by one nucleotide. The chain employs TRBV3-1 and TRBJ2-1; 10 nucleotides line up with TRBD1. This CDR3 comprises 14 residues. Per the germline V gene, CDR1 is LGHDT and CDR2 is YNNKEL (reference sequence). DNA of the CDR3: TGTGCCAGCAGCCAAGAGGACAGGGGGAATGAGCAGCTCTTC. It yields the protein CASSQEDRGNEQLF.